This T cell receptor (beta chain) was observed in a study of siplizumab effects on memory and regulatory T cells (dated by TCRdb to about 2019). Some background on the complete study: The study looked at the effect of siplizumab, an anti-CD2 antibody, on alloreactive T-cell subsets in allogeneic mixed lymphocyte reactions made from human PBMCs.

This clone was seen a few times. Its cognate antigen has yet to be identified. No qualities accompany the bases; no much larger clone lies one base away. Broad study findings and their caveats: The suppressive function of proliferating Tregs from siplizumab cultures was not functionally confirmed. Roughly 80-95% of proliferating CD4+ or CD8+ clones could not be assigned a naive or memory phenotype. Unstimulated naive T cells appeared to be more diverse than memory T cells, and naive cells seemed to make a substantial contribution to the alloresponse. In reactions with siplizumab, an average of approximately 69% of mappable alloreactive CD4+ clones were Treg-derived, compared with roughly 27% in control reactions. Because sequences at frequencies below about 10^-5 were poorly captured, only a minor fraction of alloreactive clones could be mapped back to unstimulated subsets. The cumulative frequency of alloreactive sequences traceable to unstimulated CD4+ memory T cells was significantly reduced by siplizumab.

TCRbeta CDR3 sequencing was performed on sorted unstimulated T cells and on proliferating T cells recovered from mixed lymphocyte reactions. Fresh whole blood from ten HLA-typed healthy donors served as the source for isolating PBMCs. To map where alloreactive clones came from, unstimulated CD4+ regulatory T cells were FACS-sorted. Receptor amplification or capture employed the immunoSEQ multiplex PCR assay. About 10^5 TCR templates per sample were assayed by the deep sequencing platform. Genomic DNA extracted from sorted T cells was used for TCRbeta CDR3 sequencing. The authors' analysis ran thus. The R programming language was used for clonal analysis of the TCRbeta CDR3 data. Alloreactive CD4+ and CD8+ clones were defined by comparing unstimulated samples with post-reaction CFSE-low samples. Regulatory or non-regulatory origin of alloreactive CD4+ clones was assigned by matching sequences to the sorted unstimulated Treg and non-Treg repertoires. This is the immuneACCESS table as TCRdb keeps it, with only in-frame sequences that have V and J called. A part of the clones is gone; compared with another copy, unresolved V genes explain less than half, and the rest is unexplained. The V and J calls and clone size come from that table; D and trimming were worked out from the DNA. This sample lists approximately 120,000 clones; about 91% were detected once. About 0.75% of the sample is held by the ten biggest clonotypes.

Material for sequencing was Tregs sorted from blood. The clonotype originates from a human donor in good health.

The bases are TGTGCCAGCAGTGTTCAACGGACAGTGAACACCGGGGAGCTGTTTTTT. This gives the protein CASSVQRTVNTGELFF. The chain employs TRBV2 and TRBJ2-2; 6 matching bases give a weak D call of TRBD1. The CDR3 contains 16 residues, cysteine and phenylalanine counted. Of the read, only the CDR3 DNA is kept; its 48 bases are in frame from base 1. From a lookup of the germline V gene, CDR1 and CDR2 are SNHLY and FYNNEI. Trimming at the junction amounts to 4 bases on V and 1 base on J, and the germline ends lie 13 bases apart. The entire variable domain, with the stretches around the CDR3 drawn from the reference TRBV2 and TRBJ2-2 proteins, is EPEVTQTPSHQVTQMGQEVILRCVPISNHLYFYWYRQILGQKVEFLVSFYNNEISEKSEIFDDQFSVERPDGSNFTLKIRSTKLEDSAMYFCASSVQRTVNTGELFFGEGSRLTVL.